This paragraph covers one T cell receptor (beta chain) sequence. This specimen belongs to a study of T cell responses to AZD1222 COVID-19 vaccine. Trimming cost V 5 bases and J 2 bases; bases outside gene matches: 6. CDR1 SGHVS and CDR2 FNYEAQ come from the germline V gene. This CDR3 spans 14 amino acids. Data came from immunoSEQ multiplex PCR; TCRdb stores just in-frame clones and leaves some out. Of tens of thousands of clones detected, around 89% appear once; the ten largest clones hold 9% to 14%. J is TRBJ2-7 and V is TRBV7-6; TRBD1 agrees at 7 bases. The TCR sequence derives from an adult who received the AZD1222 COVID-19 vaccine. This specimen consisted of peripheral blood, obtained 28 days after the second AZD1222 dose. The DNA of the CDR3 is TGTGCCAGCAGCCCACAGGGGACCACCTACGAGCAGTACTTC. Translating gives CASSPQGTTYEQYF.